The 30 T cell receptor beta chains reported below all come from one sample, sequenced in a study of post-analysis software for immune sequencing data. No antigen has been identified for these receptors. Incorporated into the TCR beta cDNA libraries were unique molecular identifiers, which served to reduce PCR and sequencing biases. Via MiXCR, TCRdb re-called the PCR reads, giving one row per CDR3 protein. Of about 570,000 distinct CDR3 sequences in the sample, under 40% were seen once. General study results and limits: Controls had lower frequencies than patients of about five TRBV segments, which included TRBV5-6, TRBV5-1 and TRBV20-1.

The sequenced sample consisted of blood. Source of these receptors: a girl aged 2-17 years with multiple sclerosis.

The chain has TRBV5-1 and TRBJ2-1, with 15 bases fitting TRBD2. With 4 bases clipped from V and 7 bases from J, the junction kept 9 bases outside the gene matches. Per the germline V gene, CDR1 is SGHRS and CDR2 is YFSETQ. This CDR3 is 17 amino acids long. CDR3 coding DNA: TGCGCCAGCAGCCCTCCGGGACTAGCGGGGGGCCGTAATGAGCAGTTCTTC. Residues: CASSPPGLAGGRNEQFF.

This clonotype was seen a few times. The rearrangement links TRBV27 to TRBJ2-5; the match to TRBD2 covers 7 bases. The germline CDR1 and CDR2 sequences are MNHEY and SMNVEV (reference sequence). The CDR3 is 16 residues long. The trim removed 6 bases at V and 0 bases at J, leaving 10 bases unmatched. The CDR3 loop reads CASSLVGGDYQETQYF. DNA of the CDR3: TGTGCCAGCAGCCTCGTGGGAGGGGACTACCAAGAGACCCAGTACTTC.

The chain recombines TRBV13 with TRBJ2-3, with TRBD1 identical over 11 bases. This CDR3 region has 16 residues. V trimming: 2 bases; J trimming: 3 bases; junction bases outside the gene matches: 4. Looked up from germline, CDR1 is PRHDT and CDR2 is FYEKMQ (reference sequence). The CDR3 reads CASSLFGTGGTDTQYF. The CDR3 DNA reads TGTGCCAGCAGCTTATTCGGGACAGGGGGTACAGATACGCAGTATTTT.

This clonotype was counted between two and nine times. No DNA is shown, since the ends of the CDR3 on it are uncertain; the CDR3 is the one TCRdb lists. The CDR3 loop reads CSPYSCGYEQYF. This chain links TRBV29-1 with TRBJ2-7. Germline V gives CDR1 SQVTM, CDR2 ANQGSEA. The CDR3 has 12 residues if both end residues are counted.

In DNA, the CDR3 is TGCGCCAGCAGCTCACACAGGGGGAACTATGGCTACACCTTC. This codes for CASSSHRGNYGYTF. The rearrangement links TRBV5-1 to TRBJ1-2, with 8 bases lining up with TRBD1. Per germline, CDR1 SGHRS and CDR2 YFSETQ. The CDR3 is 14 amino acids. Trimming took 3 bases from V and 2 from J; bases not matched to a gene: 3. The entire variable domain, with the rest obtained from reference TRBV5-1 and TRBJ1-2, is as follows: KAGVTQTPRYLIKTRGQQVTLSCSPISGHRSVSWYQQTPGQGLQFLFEYFSETQRNKGNFPGRFSGRQFSNSRSEMNVSTLELGDSALYLCASSSHRGNYGYTFGSGTRLTVV.

This clonotype was seen a handful of times. This chain joins TRBV20-1 and TRBJ1-5; 8 bases agree with TRBD1. The V and J ends lost 6 bases and 0 bases, in that order; junction bases with no gene match: 4. The CDR3 runs to 14 residues. CDR1 and CDR2 from the germline V gene are DFQATT and SNEGSKA (reference sequence). In DNA, the CDR3 is TGCAGTGCCACGACAGGGGTTAGCAATCAGCCCCAGCATTTT. It is translated as CSATTGVSNQPQHF.

The chain is built from TRBV6-5 and TRBJ1-6, with 7 bases matching TRBD1. CDR1 and CDR2 (germline): MNHEY, SVGAGI. Unmatched junction bases numbered 3, after V lost 8 bases and J lost 5 bases. The CDR3 is 13 amino acids. The CDR3 here is CASGTDHNSPLHF. CDR3 nucleotide sequence: TGTGCCAGCGGGACAGACCATAATTCACCCCTCCACTTT.

This clonotype was detected many times. J is TRBJ2-7 and V is TRBV5-1; D may be TRBD2 (5 bases). This CDR3 has 12 amino acids. The V gene lost 0 bases and the J gene lost 6 bases, with 7 bases spanning the gap. Germline CDR1 is SGHRS and CDR2 is YFSETQ. The CDR3 nucleotides read TGCGCCAGCAGCTTGGCCGGAGGCGAGCAGTACTTC. Its translation: CASSLAGGEQYF.

J is TRBJ1-4 and V is TRBV20-1, with D maybe TRBD1 (5 bases). The CDR3 covers 15 residues. Germline V gives CDR1 DFQATT, CDR2 SNEGSKA (reference sequence). CDR3 residues: CNAQADPGTNEKLFF. The CDR3 DNA reads TGCAATGCACAGGCCGACCCAGGAACTAATGAAAAACTGTTTTTT.

This clonotype was picked up a small number of times. CDR3 region: CASTQEGRNEQFF. In nucleotides, the CDR3 is TGTGCCAGCACCCAGGAGGGGAGGAATGAGCAGTTCTTC. The genes are TRBV4-2 and TRBJ2-1, with D possibly matching TRBD2 (6 bases). Trimming removed 7 bases at V and 7 bases at J, with 14 bases between. In germline, CDR1 is LGHNA, CDR2 YNFKEQ. The CDR3 consists of 13 residues.

The chain has TRBV5-1 and TRBJ1-2, with D maybe TRBD1 (5 bases). Germline assignment: CDR1 SGHRS and CDR2 YFSETQ. The CDR3 is made up of 14 amino acids. Trimming stripped 1 base from V and 4 bases from J, with 11 bases between. Here the CDR3 reads CASSLRQSSYGYTF. The CDR3 DNA reads TGCGCCAGCAGCTTGAGACAGTCCTCCTATGGCTACACCTTC.

To note about this clonotype: A clone one base away is much larger, so this may be a read error. The chain links TRBV6-1 to TRBJ2-3, with a possible D match to TRBD1 (5 bases). V was shortened by 5 bases and J by 5 bases, with 14 bases between the two germline ends. Germline V gene sequence: CDR1 MNHNS, CDR2 SASEGT. The CDR3 totals 14 residues. CDR3 bases: TGTGCCAGCAGTAGGGGTGGGGCACGAGATACGCAGTATTTT. Translation: CASSRGGARDTQYF.

This clonotype was detected a few times. J is TRBJ1-6 and V is TRBV6-6, with 8 bases identical to TRBD1. V shed 2 bases and J 12 bases; nucleotides not matched to a gene: 9. CDR3 length: 15 amino acids. Germline assignment: CDR1 MNHNY and CDR2 SVGAGI (reference sequence). The CDR3 DNA reads as TGTGCCAGCAGTTACACGGGACAGGCCGATAGACCCCTCCACTTT. It encodes CASSYTGQADRPLHF.

J is TRBJ1-1 and V is TRBV29-1, with 9 bases identical to TRBD1. V shed 7 bases, J shed 1 base, and the junction held 10 bases outside the gene matches. Germline lookup yields CDR1 SQVTM and CDR2 ANQGSEA. The CDR3 totals 15 residues. CDR3 sequence (DNA): TGCAGCGCGAATCCGGGACAGGGAAGGAACACTGAAGCTTTCTTT. Its protein is CSANPGQGRNTEAFF.

This clonotype appeared once. The chain carries TRBV29-1 and TRBJ2-3; D perhaps matches TRBD2 (6 bases). The germline V and J ends were trimmed by 2 bases and 3 bases, with 9 bases remaining between them. The CDR3 is 13 residues long. The germline V gene has CDR1 SQVTM and CDR2 ANQGSEA. The CDR3 reads CSVEHGRTDTQYF. The CDR3 nucleotides are TGCAGCGTTGAACACGGGAGAACAGATACGCAGTATTTT.

J is TRBJ2-7 and V is TRBV4-1; TRBD1 is a possible D gene (6 bases). The germline V and J ends were trimmed by 0 bases and 7 bases, with 19 bases remaining between them. CDR3 length: 16 amino acids. The V gene's germline CDR1 is MGHRA and CDR2 YSYEKL. CDR3 in DNA: TGCGCCAGCAGCCAAGAAGGGACACCGAATTACAATGAGCAGTACTTC. This gives the protein CASSQEGTPNYNEQYF.

This clonotype has only a few counts. V and J are TRBV28 and TRBJ2-1; TRBD1 aligns across 7 bases. Germline CDR1 reads MDHEN; CDR2 reads SYDVKM. V was clipped by 2 bases and J by 1 base; unmatched bases: 5. The CDR3 contains 16 residues. The CDR3, as DNA: TGTGCCAGCAGTTTAATTACGACAGGGTCCTACAATGAGCAGTTCTTC. This gives the protein CASSLITTGSYNEQFF.

In this sample, this clonotype turned up a few times. The chain employs TRBV12-3 or TRBV12-4 and TRBJ2-7; the D gene is possibly TRBD1 (6 bases). CDR3 size: 15 residues. With 6 bases removed from V and 6 bases from J, the gap between germline ends came to 21 bases. The CDR3 DNA reads TGTGCCAGCAGCCTGCTCCCCGAGATGGGGGCCGAGCAGTACTTC. It translates to CASSLLPEMGAEQYF.

J is TRBJ1-2 and V is TRBV20-1, with D tentatively TRBD1 (5 bases). The CDR3 sequence is 14 residues long. Germline V gives CDR1 DFQATT, CDR2 SNEGSKA (reference sequence). V was shortened by 6 bases and J by 4 bases, with 18 bases between the two germline ends. This chain's CDR3 is CSAPGQRVFYGYTF. Written as DNA, the CDR3 is TGCAGTGCCCCGGGGCAGCGCGTCTTCTATGGCTACACCTTC.

This clonotype was seen only a few times. The genes are TRBV11-3 and TRBJ1-2, with D perhaps matching TRBD1 (5 bases). This CDR3 is built from 13 residues. Trimming cost V 0 bases and J 6 bases, with 8 bases left between them. CDR1 and CDR2 from the germline V gene are SGHNT and YENEEA. The CDR3 reads CASSLETVNGYTF. In DNA, the CDR3 is TGTGCCAGCAGCTTAGAGACAGTGAATGGCTACACCTTC. Complete variable domain (other parts from reference TRBV11-3 and TRBJ1-2): EAGVVQSPRYKIIEKKQPVAFWCNPISGHNTLYWYLQNLGQGPELLIRYENEEAVDDSQLPKDRFSAERLKGVDSTLKIQPAELGDSAVYLCASSLETVNGYTFGSGTRLTVV.

This clonotype was counted between two and nine times. This chain links TRBV18 with TRBJ2-1, with 13 bases fitting TRBD2. The V gene's germline CDR1 is KGHSH and CDR2 LQKENI. J lost 5 bases, V lost 3 bases, and 7 bases had no gene match. This CDR3 spans 17 amino acids. In nucleotides, the CDR3 is TGTGCCAGCTCACCTAGGACCGGGACTAGCGGGAACAATGAGCAGTTCTTC. This sequence encodes CASSPRTGTSGNNEQFF.

The gene calls are TRBV14 and TRBJ2-2; D gene unclear. Trimming removed 4 bases at V and 8 bases at J, with 8 bases between. Germline CDR1 reads SGHDN; CDR2 reads FVKESK. This CDR3 comprises 12 residues. The CDR3 DNA sequence: TGTGCCAGCAGCCGGGAAGGTGGGGAGCTGTTTTTT. Amino acids: CASSREGGELFF.

The CDR3 DNA is TGTGCCAGCAGCCAAGATTGGCTAGCGGGGAGTGAGCAGTTCTTC. This codes for CASSQDWLAGSEQFF. The V gene is TRBV14, the J gene TRBJ2-1; 9 positions agree with TRBD2. The J segment lost 9 bases and the V segment lost 0 bases, leaving 6 bases of the junction unmatched. The CDR3 length is 15 residues. Germline V gene lookup returns CDR1 SGHDN and CDR2 FVKESK.

This clonotype was found a few times. The V call is TRBV6-6, the J call TRBJ2-1; 10 bases are shared with TRBD2. The closer fit of TRBJ2-7 to the DNA end suggests the J call may be wrong. The CDR3 runs 15 residues. The V gene's germline CDR1 is MNHNY and CDR2 SVGAGI (reference sequence). CDR3 bases: TGTGCCAGCAGTTACGGGCCTAGCGGGGGCAACGAGCAGTACTTC. Translated: CASSYGPSGGNEQYF.

V gene TRBV6-1 combines with J gene TRBJ2-4; tentative D call: TRBD1 (6 bases). Germline-derived CDR1 and CDR2 are MNHNS and SASEGT. Trimming shortened V by 10 bases and J by 0 bases, and 16 bases separated the two germline ends. This CDR3 comprises 15 residues. As DNA, the CDR3 is TGTGCCATTGCGTCAACAGGGACAGCCAAAAACATTCAGTACTTC. As protein: CAIASTGTAKNIQYF.

This CDR3 reads CASSRLSGGAYEQYF. In nucleotides, the CDR3 is TGCGCCAGCAGCCGCCTGAGCGGGGGGGCCTACGAGCAGTACTTC. The rearrangement links TRBV4-1 to TRBJ2-7; 10 nucleotides match TRBD2. Germline V gene data show CDR1 as MGHRA and CDR2 as YSYEKL. The CDR3 loop spans 15 amino acids. The V gene end was trimmed by 4 bases and the J gene end by 2 bases; junction bases not matched to a gene: 5.

This clonotype was detected ten times or more. This sequence joins TRBV20-1 and TRBJ2-4; possibly TRBD1 for D (5 bases). V dropped 1 base and J dropped 6 bases, with 10 bases sitting between them. CDR1 DFQATT and CDR2 SNEGSKA come from the germline V gene (reference sequence). This CDR3 is 13 amino acids long. The CDR3 loop is CSARGLQGNIQYF. The CDR3 nucleotides read TGCAGTGCTAGAGGACTCCAGGGAAACATTCAGTACTTC.

The rearrangement links TRBV28 to TRBJ1-5, with a weak D call TRBD1 (6 bases). Trimming pared 10 bases from V and 3 bases from J, leaving 19 bases between. Germline V lookup: CDR1 MDHEN, CDR2 SYDVKM. The CDR3 has 15 amino acids. In DNA, the CDR3 is TGTGCCATACCAGGGGCGGGGTTCGACAATCAGCCCCAGCATTTT. It translates to CAIPGAGFDNQPQHF.

There are a few counts of this clonotype. The chain employs TRBV3-1 and TRBJ2-5; 8 bases are shared with TRBD2. Germline loops: CDR1 LGHDT, CDR2 YNNKEL (reference sequence). The ends lost 1 base at V and 5 bases at J; junction bases unmatched: 6. This CDR3 region has 15 residues. CDR3 region: CASSQGGTRLETQYF. The CDR3 DNA reads TGTGCCAGCAGCCAAGGGGGGACTAGGTTGGAGACCCAGTACTTC.

This clonotype was seen a few times. One base away lies a much larger clone, so this may be a sequencing read error. The genes are TRBV15 and TRBJ2-1; no clear D. Germline V gene lookup returns CDR1 LNHNV and CDR2 YYDKDF (reference sequence). The CDR3 runs to 15 residues. V was pared by 3 bases and J by 6 bases, with 15 bases between. The CDR3 spells CATSSSGRAINEQFF. The CDR3 bases are TGTGCCACCAGCAGTTCGGGTCGTGCAATCAATGAGCAGTTCTTC.